This T cell receptor beta chain emerged from a study of cytomegalovirus exposure and HLA in healthy donors. Primers included in the PCR were 60 Vbeta and 13 Jbeta primers. Profiling relied on immunoSEQ multiplex PCR, and the TCRdb table lists in-frame clones only, not all of them. The sample lists 90,000 to 150,000 clones; about 81% were seen once. Germline V gene lookup returns CDR1 MNHEY and CDR2 SMNVEV (reference sequence). The germline V and J ends were trimmed by 5 bases and 7 bases, with 17 bases remaining between them. The CDR3 runs to 14 residues. The V and J genes are TRBV27 and TRBJ1-2, with D possibly being TRBD1 (5 bases). Sequencing input: PBMCs. The TCR was taken from a man aged 40-55 years in good health and CMV-seronegative. CDR3 amino acids: CASSHGHLMGGYTF. The CDR3, as DNA: TGTGCCAGCAGTCACGGACATCTGATGGGTGGCTACACCTTC.